These 19 T cell receptor beta chains came from one sample sequenced in a study of control samples from healthy donors and cancer patients. Produced via immunoSEQ multiplex PCR; TCRdb's table is partial and in-frame only. The sample holds some 90,000 clones, 85% to 90% seen once. The sequenced sample was blood. These receptors all stem from a woman aged 50 to 65 in good health.

The chain has TRBV7-8 and TRBJ1-2, with TRBD1 as a possible D gene (5 bases). V lost 5 bases, J lost 7 bases, and 17 bases lay in between. The V gene's germline CDR1 is SGHVS and CDR2 FQNEAQ. The CDR3 length is 14 residues. As DNA, the CDR3 is TGTGCCAGCAGCCCAGGGCCGGAGATCGGTGGCTACACCTTC. Translated: CASSPGPEIGGYTF.

The chain recombines TRBV3-1 (or the pseudogene TRBV3-2) with TRBJ2-1; D gene ambiguous. Germline V gene data show CDR1 as LGHDT and CDR2 as YNNKEL (reference sequence). The CDR3 covers 15 residues. The V and J ends lost 1 base and 5 bases respectively, with 12 bases between them. CDR3 residues: CASSQVMGIHNEQFF. The CDR3, as DNA: TGTGCCAGCAGCCAAGTAATGGGTATTCACAATGAGCAGTTCTTC.

This clone was recorded only once. This rearrangement joins TRBV3-1 (or the pseudogene TRBV3-2) to TRBJ1-2, with D perhaps TRBD1 (6 bases). Germline-derived CDR1 and CDR2 are LGHDT and YNNKEL (reference sequence). The CDR3 length is 13 residues. Between the trimmed V and J ends, which lost 0 bases and 8 bases, there was a span of 10 bases. The CDR3 DNA sequence: TGTGCCAGCAGCCAAGACCAGGGGCGCGGCTACACCTTC. Translated, it gives CASSQDQGRGYTF.

The chain uses TRBV28 and TRBJ2-1, with 10 bases aligning to TRBD1. Looked up from germline, CDR1 is MDHEN and CDR2 is SYDVKM. CDR3 length: 16 residues. With 5 bases clipped from V and 7 bases from J, the junction kept 11 bases outside the gene matches. In DNA form, the CDR3 reads TGTGCCAGCAGTACGTTTACAAGACAGGGGGCGAATGAGCAGTTCTTC. As protein: CASSTFTRQGANEQFF.

The chain uses TRBV5-6 and TRBJ2-5; no definite D call. V was cut by 0 bases and J by 2 bases, with 5 bases left in between. This CDR3 region has 13 residues. CDR1 SGHDT and CDR2 YYEEEE come from the germline V gene. In DNA, the CDR3 is TGTGCCAGCAGCTTGGACGTACAAGAGACCCAGTACTTC. It yields the protein CASSLDVQETQYF.

The chain links TRBV29-1 to TRBJ1-1; D may be TRBD1 (6 bases). Germline assignment: CDR1 SQVTM and CDR2 ANQGSEA. This CDR3 region has 13 residues. The V end lost 4 bases, the J end lost 3 bases, and 12 bases lay between the germline ends. CDR3 DNA sequence: TGCAGCGTTGCTCGGGGGCGCGACACTGAAGCTTTCTTT. As protein: CSVARGRDTEAFF.

V is TRBV6-2 or TRBV6-3 and J is TRBJ2-7; D unresolved. CDR3 length: 14 residues. Trimming took off 2 bases at V and 4 bases at J, with 12 bases between the two ends. Germline CDR1 MNHEY, CDR2 SVGEGT. DNA for the CDR3: TGTGCCAGCAGTTACGGAGCTCCGAAGTACGAGCAGTACTTC. The encoded protein is CASSYGAPKYEQYF.

The CDR3 sequence: CSVRPSLARETQYF. CDR3 in DNA: TGCAGCGTTCGCCCCTCACTAGCGAGAGAGACCCAGTACTTC. V usage is TRBV29-1 and J usage is TRBJ2-5, with 7 bases that match TRBD2. This CDR3 has 14 residues. V was clipped by 5 bases and J by 4 bases; unmatched bases: 10. Looked up from germline, CDR1 is SQVTM and CDR2 is ANQGSEA.

This clone was recorded once. This chain joins TRBV7-2 and TRBJ2-1; 9 bases match TRBD1. Germline V gene lookup returns CDR1 SGHTA and CDR2 FQGNSA. The CDR3 covers 13 residues. Trimming removed 5 bases from V and 15 bases from J; junction bases left unmatched: 11. The CDR3 sequence is CASSATSGTGWFF. The CDR3 DNA follows: TGTGCCAGCAGCGCCACTTCCGGGACAGGGTGGTTCTTC.

The chain links TRBV28 to TRBJ2-7, with D tentatively TRBD1 or TRBD2 (5 bases each). Germline V gives CDR1 MDHEN, CDR2 SYDVKM. CDR3 length: 15 residues. Trimming removed 5 bases at V and 1 base at J, with 15 bases between. CDR3 sequence reads: CASSMPSGSSYEQYF. DNA of the CDR3: TGTGCCAGCAGTATGCCTTCAGGGAGTTCCTACGAGCAGTACTTC.

J is TRBJ2-5 and V is TRBV2; 7 nucleotides line up with TRBD2. The CDR3 totals 15 residues. V shed 7 bases, J shed 5 bases, and the junction held 13 bases outside the gene matches. Per germline, CDR1 SNHLY and CDR2 FYNNEI. The CDR3 loop reads CASTEGGSSSETQYF. CDR3 nucleotides: TGTGCCAGCACCGAGGGAGGGTCCTCCTCCGAGACCCAGTACTTC. The full variable domain, with the rest looked up from reference TRBV2 and TRBJ2-5, is EPEVTQTPSHQVTQMGQEVILRCVPISNHLYFYWYRQILGQKVEFLVSFYNNEISEKSEIFDDQFSVERPDGSNFTLKIRSTKLEDSAMYFCASTEGGSSSETQYFGPGTRLLVL.

The chain carries TRBV4-3 and TRBJ1-1; tentative D call: TRBD1 (5 bases). V was shortened by 2 bases and J by 4 bases, with 11 bases between the two germline ends. CDR1 and CDR2 (germline): LGHNA, YSLEER. This CDR3 spans 14 amino acids. As DNA, the CDR3 is TGCGCCAGCAGCCAATCAGCAGGGCCCACTGAAGCTTTCTTT. Protein product: CASSQSAGPTEAFF.

The table lists this clone with a count of one. The chain links TRBV12-3 or TRBV12-4 to TRBJ2-5; 8 bases match TRBD2. Trimming at V came to 6 bases and at J to 5 bases, leaving 5 bases not matched to a gene. The CDR3 totals 13 residues. The CDR3 reads CASSSGGPETQYF. For the CDR3, the DNA is TGTGCCAGCAGCTCGGGGGGGCCGGAGACCCAGTACTTC.

This chain uses TRBV11-2 with TRBJ2-7; perhaps TRBD1 as D (5 bases). The V and J ends lost 5 bases and 2 bases respectively, with 10 bases between them. The CDR3 runs to 13 residues. Germline V lookup: CDR1 SGHAT, CDR2 FQNNGV. The CDR3 sequence is CASSLDRAYEQYF. CDR3 sequence (DNA): TGTGCCAGCAGCCTTGACAGAGCCTACGAGCAGTACTTC. The variable domain in full, with the rest retrieved from reference TRBV11-2 and TRBJ2-7, is EAGVAQSPRYKIIEKRQSVAFWCNPISGHATLYWYQQILGQGPKLLIQFQNNGVVDDSQLPKDRFSAERLKGVDSTLKIQPAKLEDSAVYLCASSLDRAYEQYFGPGTRLTVT.

This chain joins TRBV6-6 and TRBJ1-1; 7 nucleotides agree with TRBD1. This CDR3 is 15 amino acids long. The J segment lost 5 bases and the V segment lost 6 bases, leaving 12 bases of the junction unmatched. CDR1 is MNHNY and CDR2 is SVGAGI in the germline V gene (reference sequence). CDR3 region: CASSTDRMVGTEAFF. CDR3 nucleotides: TGTGCCAGCAGCACGGACAGGATGGTTGGAACTGAAGCTTTCTTT.

The chain uses TRBV7-2 and TRBJ2-5; a weak D match, TRBD2 (5 bases). Germline V lookup: CDR1 SGHTA, CDR2 FQGNSA. The CDR3 is 13 amino acids. The V end was cut by 1 base, the J end by 3 bases, with 6 bases between. The CDR3 DNA is TGTGCCAGCAGCTTAGTCGGGAAAGAGACCCAGTACTTC. It encodes CASSLVGKETQYF.

The rearrangement uses TRBV29-1 and TRBJ1-2; 9 nucleotides match TRBD1. V gave up 7 bases and J gave up 7 bases; unmatched junction bases: 10. Germline lookup yields CDR1 SQVTM and CDR2 ANQGSEA. There are 13 residues in the CDR3. The CDR3 DNA sequence: TGCAGCGCGGGGGACAGGGACGAAGGTGGCTACACCTTC. Residues: CSAGDRDEGGYTF.

This chain connects TRBV3-1 (or the pseudogene TRBV3-2) to TRBJ2-3, with D possibly TRBD2 on 7 matching bases. V was shortened by 4 bases and J by 8 bases, with 13 bases between the two germline ends. Germline CDR1 LGHDT, CDR2 YNNKEL (reference sequence). The length of the CDR3 is 13 residues. Here the CDR3 reads CASSLKGGATQYF. The CDR3 bases are TGTGCCAGCAGCCTTAAGGGGGGGGCTACGCAGTATTTT.

This chain links TRBV6-6 with TRBJ2-7; possibly TRBD1 or TRBD2 for D (5 bases each). V was cut by 0 bases and J by 1 base, with 7 bases left in between. Germline V gene data show CDR1 as MNHNY and CDR2 as SVGAGI (reference sequence). The CDR3 length is 14 residues. This CDR3 reads CASSYSWGSYEQYF. CDR3 DNA: TGTGCCAGCAGTTACTCTTGGGGGTCCTACGAGCAGTACTTC.